This entry features one T cell receptor beta chain sequence. This clonotype came up many times. Its specific antigen is unknown. No much larger clonotype is one base removed from it; base qualities were not supplied. TCR beta CDR3 regions were amplified from RNA transcripts. A first-round RT-PCR of the TCR CDR3 used the HTBI primer set with the Qiagen OneStep RT-PCR kit. Libraries were constructed in a second round of multiplex PCR, after which size selection and purification were carried out. The libraries were sequenced on an Illumina HiSeq2000 using paired-end 100 bp reads. The authors' analysis ran thus. SOAPnuke was used to process the raw data, removing reads that contained adapters or uncalled bases, had a mean Phred below 15, or lacked an exact match to the constant primer or identifier. COPE v1.2.5 was used to merge high-quality paired reads, and clonotypes were defined as unique nucleotide sequences. MiTCR v1.1 was used to align clonotypes to the IMGT TRBV, TRBD and TRBJ reference segments. The analysis was restricted to V-J combinations with a frequency above 0.0001, which together covered 99.2% of the repertoires. The TCS score was defined as the ratio of F50 (clonal expansion) to E x V (chaos), calculated using BLOSUM62-based TCRdist between CDR3 peptides within each V-J. Welch's t-statistics and random forest reduced 450 to 600 V-J features to under 15, which were used in a naive Bayes classifier (R e1071). The raw public reads went through TCRdb reprocessing: fastp at Q25, MiXCR clone calling, in-frame beta chains kept. Entries are consolidated by CDR3 protein sequence, retaining the most common genes and DNA. Clone size and V and J calls follow TCRdb, not the original study. This sample lists approximately 740,000 distinct CDR3 sequences; 14% were detected once. The ten biggest clones cover approximately 10% of the sample.

The data originate from a study of T cells in Graves' hyperthyroidism and ophthalmopathy (dated by TCRdb to between 2017 and 2020). Broadly, across the study: Peripheral blood samples were taken at the time of initial diagnosis, prior to any treatment. After sampling, hyperthyroidism patients received methimazole starting at 30 mg daily, and ophthalmopathy patients received high-dose intravenous methylprednisolone. The study also compared thyroid tissue and blood T-cell repertoires from about six Graves' hyperthyroidism patients. To identify TCR V-J signatures that set the groups apart, the researchers used a discovery cohort of about a hundred patients, made up of 43 with Graves' ophthalmopathy and about 60 with stable Graves' hyperthyroidism. Prospective prediction of ophthalmopathy was tested in an independent validation cohort of 18 to 20 hyperthyroidism patients and 17 patients who later progressed to ophthalmopathy. The roughly 100 discovery patients were randomly split 7:3 into training and test sets. TCR Vbeta CDR3 sequencing of roughly 140 peripheral blood samples (over 40 ophthalmopathy, roughly 72 hyperthyroidism and roughly 17 progressor patients) is reported in the paper. Overall study outcomes, separate from this receptor: No statistical method was used to fix the sample size in advance, and group allocation was not hidden from the investigators. In validation, progression to ophthalmopathy was predicted by the model with 65% to 71% sensitivity and under 85% specificity, a median of approximately 6.5 months before onset. In cross-validation, a model built on a 13 V-J signature told ophthalmopathy apart from stable hyperthyroidism with 85% to 90% sensitivity and about 81% specificity, and in testing the same model reached 80%/75%. Blood samples also contained most of the expanded thyroid clonotypes (frequency above 0.001), which suggests that blood repertoires may reflect thyroid immune responses.

Stable Graves' hyperthyroidism was defined as no progression to ophthalmopathy during 18 months of follow-up. Hyperthyroidism patients were aged 18 to 65 years and newly diagnosed, with disease duration of less than 2 months. Exclusion was applied to patients with uncontrolled infections, other autoimmune diseases, pregnancy or lactation. Diagnoses were based on clinical symptoms, serum thyroxine and TRAb, thyroid ultrasound and orbital computed tomography. PBMCs were isolated from about 9.1 ml of fresh peripheral blood by Ficoll-Paque density gradient centrifugation. Total RNA was extracted with Trizol reagent, and quality was checked on an Agilent 2100 Bioanalyzer. Sample: blood. This TCR was sampled from a woman aged 18-30 years with Graves' hyperthyroidism.

The nucleotide sequence reads TGTGCCTGGAGTGCGCCTGTAGTCAGTTCCTACGAGCAGTACTTC. This is translated as CAWSAPVVSSYEQYF. The sequence links TRBV30 to TRBJ2-7; no D gene can be assigned with confidence. Sequences GTSNPN (CDR1) and SVGIG (CDR2) are obtained from the germline V gene (reference sequence). Spanning cysteine to phenylalanine, the CDR3 consists of 15 amino acids. Kept here is only the CDR3 DNA, which spans 45 bases and is read in frame from base 1. Cut back by 1 base and 1 base, the V and J ends lie 14 bases apart.